These T cell receptor beta chains were read from a single sample in a study of T-cell reconstitution after alpha-beta-depleted transplantation in children. MiXCR, applied by TCRdb to the PCR reads, yields one record per CDR3 protein. The table records 150,000 to 250,000 distinct CDR3 sequences, roughly 15% of them present only once. Sequencing was performed on PBMCs from the stem cell graft donor, taken from the stem cell graft. The receptors derive from a human donor who donated a stem cell graft to a child with acute lymphoblastic leukemia. CDR3s include the opening cysteine and the closing phenylalanine or tryptophan. The D gene is left open where the match is weak.

D	V	CDR3
TRBD1	TRBV7-8	CASTHLGTGTTDTQYF
TRBD2	TRBV13	CASSLALSGGYNEQFF
NA	TRBV12-3/TRBV12-4	CASSFQGMTSTDTQYF
TRBD1	TRBV20-1	CSAPRAGGEKLFF
NA	TRBV20-1	CSVKWTDLYGYTF
NA	TRBV4-2	CASSQEGEQYF
TRBD2	TRBV29-1	CSVRLAAYNEQFF
TRBD1	TRBV5-1	CASSLGTGEGNEQFF
TRBD2	TRBV5-1	CASSPGLAGTYEQYF
NA	TRBV10-3	CAISQGQAGETQYF
TRBD1	TRBV30	CAWTSTGQYNSPLHF
TRBD2	TRBV5-1	CASSLDPSGSTDTQYF
NA	TRBV11-2	CASSSLPGPEAFF
NA	TRBV20-1	CSARGRGAGDQGYTF
TRBD1	TRBV18	CASSPLGQGQGTHEQYF
TRBD1	TRBV5-8	CASSWGQGKNIQYF
TRBD2	TRBV11-2	CASSLRTSGRDTQYF
TRBD1	TRBV6-5	CASSYSAGQGDGYTF
TRBD2	TRBV12-3/TRBV12-4	CASRAGLAGGAQYF
TRBD1	TRBV12-3/TRBV12-4	CASSLRDRGRGYTF
TRBD2	TRBV29-1	CSVDTSGQNNEQFF
NA	TRBV25-1	CASSDNTGSEKLFF
NA	TRBV20-1	CSASRVGEQYF
NA	TRBV7-2	CASSSRGRMNTEAFF
NA	TRBV6-2/TRBV6-3	CASSPRQGWNSPLHF
TRBD2	TRBV10-3	CAISESQRGNYNEQFF
NA	TRBV5-5	CASSPPGSSNEKLFF
NA	TRBV9	CASSVDFRGQETQYF
NA	TRBV2	CASSGGELSNQPQHF
NA	TRBV6-5	CASSYSHRDEQYF
NA	TRBV30	CAWSVTNEQFF
NA	TRBV28	CASRGASRNQPQHF
TRBD2	TRBV20-1	CSVTSGRGGEQFF
NA	TRBV5-1	CASSPRISDSSYEQYF
TRBD1	TRBV7-9	CASTLGQAHEKLFF
TRBD2	TRBV7-2	CASSVGAWTSGKDTQYF
TRBD2	TRBV10-3	CAISEYSASGSLNEQFF
TRBD1	TRBV5-1	CASSASGTGLYEQYF
NA	TRBV7-2	CASSLLGYEQFF
NA	TRBV20-1	CSALQGSGSYEQYF
NA	TRBV5-1	CASSLGDGQLSGNTIYF
NA	TRBV4-2	CASSQIIGASIVHEQYF
NA	TRBV20-1	CSLTFMNTEAFF
NA	TRBV13	CASSHSWVRNEQFF
NA	TRBV10-3	CAINKLGQAYEQYF
TRBD1	TRBV20-1	CSAGGTVNEKLFF
NA	TRBV4-1	CASRQQGRAGELFF
TRBD1	TRBV6-5	CASSYSMGQAFQETQYF
NA	TRBV6-2/TRBV6-3	CASSYSRVLAEQYF
TRBD1	TRBV7-9	CASSPPSGQLYEQYF
NA	TRBV4-1	CASSHTWTSISNRGNTEAFF
TRBD1	TRBV20-1	CSVPGQGYTGELFF
NA	TRBV12-3/TRBV12-4	CASSLEWGRRDNEQFF
NA	TRBV6-2/TRBV6-3	CASSSGLYSNQPQHF
NA	TRBV5-1	CASSLAAYGYTF
TRBD1	TRBV18	CASSPDRDLGEQYF
TRBD2	TRBV20-1	CSATGLAGRSASTDTQYF
TRBD1	TRBV5-4	CASNSQGVDNEQFF